The 13 T cell receptor beta chains presented below share a single source sample, sequenced in a study of blood T cell repertoires in COVID-19. Assay: immunoSEQ multiplex PCR; the TCRdb copy retains only in-frame clones and omits some. The sample has about 46,000 clones, approximately 85% seen once. Sequences were obtained from peripheral blood. The receptor source for this set is an elderly woman with COVID-19, enrolled during active disease.

The chain employs TRBV15 and TRBJ2-1; possibly TRBD2 for D (6 bases). Trimming shortened V by 1 base and J by 0 bases, and 10 bases separated the two germline ends. Germline CDR1 is LNHNV and CDR2 is YYDKDF (reference sequence). The CDR3 consists of 16 residues. In DNA form, the CDR3 reads TGTGCCACCAGCAGAGCTGGGGGGAGCTCCTACAATGAGCAGTTCTTC. Residues: CATSRAGGSSYNEQFF.

The chain couples TRBV9 to TRBJ1-2; a possible D gene is TRBD1 (6 bases). The V end lost 0 bases, the J end lost 7 bases, and 13 bases lay between the germline ends. The CDR3 sequence is 14 residues long. Germline loops: CDR1 SGDLS, CDR2 YYNGEE. CDR3 residues: CASSVGRIQGGYTF. Here the CDR3 DNA reads TGTGCCAGCAGCGTAGGGAGAATACAGGGTGGCTACACCTTC.

This chain connects TRBV9 to TRBJ2-1; 13 bases are a match to TRBD2. This CDR3 has 16 residues. Germline V gene sequence: CDR1 SGDLS, CDR2 YYNGEE. The ends lost 3 bases at V and 8 bases at J; junction bases unmatched: 8. This CDR3 reads CASSAELAGGPHEQFF. CDR3 in DNA: TGTGCCAGCAGCGCCGAACTAGCGGGAGGGCCCCATGAGCAGTTCTTC.

The genes are TRBV19 and TRBJ2-3, with 7 bases that match TRBD1. V dropped 4 bases and J dropped 2; count of bases not matched to a gene: 6. This CDR3 is built from 15 residues. Germline V gives CDR1 LNHDA, CDR2 SQIVND (reference sequence). CDR3 nucleotides: TGTGCCAGTAGTACCACGGGACAGCACACAGATACGCAGTATTTT. Translating gives CASSTTGQHTDTQYF.

This clone showed up many times. The chain joins TRBV10-3 to TRBJ1-3, with a weak D call TRBD1 (5 bases). V dropped 11 bases and J dropped 6 bases, with 11 bases sitting between them. The CDR3 consists of 11 residues. CDR1 and CDR2 from the germline V gene are ENHRY and SYGVKD. CDR3 region: CAGGAQNTIYF. CDR3 DNA: TGTGCCGGAGGGGCGCAAAACACCATATATTTT.

This clone was seen more than once but under ten times. This chain joins TRBV5-5 and TRBJ2-2, with a weak D call TRBD1 (5 bases). Per germline, CDR1 SGHKS and CDR2 YYEKEE (reference sequence). CDR3 length: 17 residues. V was clipped by 0 bases and J by 1 base, with 13 bases between them. The CDR3 DNA reads as TGTGCCAGCAGCTTGGCCCCGACAGAAGTGAACACCGGGGAGCTGTTTTTT. Translation: CASSLAPTEVNTGELFF. The full variable domain, with the rest looked up from reference TRBV5-5 and TRBJ2-2, is DAGVTQSPTHLIKTRGQQVTLRCSPISGHKSVSWYQQVLGQGPQFIFQYYEKEERGRGNFPDRFSARQFPNYSSELNVNALLLGDSALYLCASSLAPTEVNTGELFFGEGSRLTVL.

CDR3 nucleotide sequence: TGCGCCAGCAGTGAGATACAGGGAGTGCGCCAGCATTTT. It translates to CASSEIQGVRQHF. The genes are TRBV10-2 and TRBJ1-5; TRBD1 is a possible D gene (6 bases). CDR3 length: 13 amino acids. V lost 2 bases, J lost 12 bases, and 14 bases lay in between. Looked up from germline, CDR1 is WSHSY and CDR2 is SAAADI.

This chain links TRBV7-8 with TRBJ1-2, with a tentative D call TRBD1 (5 bases). Between the trimmed V and J ends, which lost 1 base and 2 bases, there was a span of 11 bases. The CDR3 is 15 amino acids. Germline V gives CDR1 SGHVS, CDR2 FQNEAQ. CDR3 DNA sequence: TGTGCCAGCAGCTTAGAAACAGGATCAAACTATGGCTACACCTTC. Residues: CASSLETGSNYGYTF.

The CDR3 bases are TGTGCCAGCAGCTTACCAGGGACAGGGAACTACGAGCAGTACTTC. This sequence encodes CASSLPGTGNYEQYF. The rearrangement joins TRBV7-8 to TRBJ2-7; TRBD1 aligns across 9 bases. The germline V gene has CDR1 SGHVS and CDR2 FQNEAQ. V lost 2 bases, J lost 3 bases, and 5 bases stayed unmatched. The CDR3 spans 15 residues.

V is TRBV5-6 and J is TRBJ1-1; D possibly corresponds to TRBD1 (5 bases). CDR1 and CDR2 (germline): SGHDT, YYEEEE. The germline V and J ends were trimmed by 0 bases and 3 bases, with 12 bases remaining between them. The CDR3 is 15 amino acids. The CDR3 here is CASSLAGWGDTEAFF. CDR3 bases: TGTGCCAGCAGCTTGGCCGGGTGGGGGGACACTGAAGCTTTCTTT.

The rearrangement links TRBV6-2 or TRBV6-3 to TRBJ1-1, with 8 bases that match TRBD1. Trimming at V came to 5 bases and at J to 2 bases, leaving 1 base not matched to a gene. The germline V gene has CDR1 MNHEY and CDR2 SVGEGT. This CDR3 comprises 13 residues. CDR3 protein: CASSDRGNTEAFF. The DNA of the CDR3 is TGTGCCAGCAGTGACAGGGGTAACACTGAAGCTTTCTTT.

This clone showed up just once. The genes are TRBV5-4 and TRBJ1-1; TRBD1 is a possible D gene (6 bases). The V gene lost 6 bases and the J gene lost 5 bases, with 17 bases spanning the gap. The CDR3 is 14 residues long. In germline, CDR1 is SGHNT, CDR2 YYREEE (reference sequence). The CDR3 sequence is CASTPAGQRTEAFF. DNA of the CDR3: TGTGCCAGCACCCCCGCCGGACAGAGGACTGAAGCTTTCTTT.

The chain employs TRBV6-5 and TRBJ1-1; D is uncertain. The germline CDR1 and CDR2 sequences are MNHEY and SVGAGI. This CDR3 spans 16 amino acids. Trimming took off 0 bases at V and 3 bases at J, with 14 bases between the two ends. CDR3 DNA sequence: TGTGCCAGCAGTTACTCCTTCGTCCGCGGCGACACTGAAGCTTTCTTT. Translated, it gives CASSYSFVRGDTEAFF.